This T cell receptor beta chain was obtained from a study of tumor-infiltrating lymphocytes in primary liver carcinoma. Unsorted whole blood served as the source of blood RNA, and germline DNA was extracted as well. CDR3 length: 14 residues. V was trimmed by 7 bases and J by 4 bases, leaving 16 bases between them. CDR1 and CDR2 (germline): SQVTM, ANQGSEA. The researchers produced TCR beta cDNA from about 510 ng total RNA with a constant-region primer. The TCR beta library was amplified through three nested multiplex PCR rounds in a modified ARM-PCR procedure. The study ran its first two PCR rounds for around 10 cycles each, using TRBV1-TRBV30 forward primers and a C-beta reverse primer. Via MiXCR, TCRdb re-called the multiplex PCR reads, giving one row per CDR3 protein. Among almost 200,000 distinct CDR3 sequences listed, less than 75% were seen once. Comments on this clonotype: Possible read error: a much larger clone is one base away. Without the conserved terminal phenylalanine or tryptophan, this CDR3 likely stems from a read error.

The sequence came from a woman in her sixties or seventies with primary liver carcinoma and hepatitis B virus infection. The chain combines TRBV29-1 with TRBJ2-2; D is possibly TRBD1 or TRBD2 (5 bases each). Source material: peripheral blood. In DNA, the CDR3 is TGCAGCGCCCTGGTGGGACGGGCCACCGGGGAGCTGTTTTTA. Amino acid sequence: CSALVGRATGELFL.